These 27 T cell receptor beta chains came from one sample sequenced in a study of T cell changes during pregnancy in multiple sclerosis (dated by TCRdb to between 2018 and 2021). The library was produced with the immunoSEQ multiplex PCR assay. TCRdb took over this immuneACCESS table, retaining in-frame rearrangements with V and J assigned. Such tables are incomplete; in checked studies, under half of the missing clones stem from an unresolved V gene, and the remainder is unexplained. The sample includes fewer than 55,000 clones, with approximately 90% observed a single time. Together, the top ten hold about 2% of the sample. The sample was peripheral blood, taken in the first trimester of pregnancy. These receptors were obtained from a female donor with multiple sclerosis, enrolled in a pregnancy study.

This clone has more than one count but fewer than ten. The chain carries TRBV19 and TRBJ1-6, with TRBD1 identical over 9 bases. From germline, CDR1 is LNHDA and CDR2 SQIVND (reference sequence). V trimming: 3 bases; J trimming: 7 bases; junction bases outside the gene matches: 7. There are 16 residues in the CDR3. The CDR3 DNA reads TGTGCCAGTAGTATGACACAGGGGGCTTGGAATTCACCCCTCCACTTT. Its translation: CASSMTQGAWNSPLHF.

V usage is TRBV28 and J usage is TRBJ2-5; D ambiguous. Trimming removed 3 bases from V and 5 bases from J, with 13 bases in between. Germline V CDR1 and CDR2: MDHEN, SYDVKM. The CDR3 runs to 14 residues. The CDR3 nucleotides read TGTGCCAGCAGTTTGCTGGGCAGGATGGAGACCCAGTACTTC. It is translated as CASSLLGRMETQYF.

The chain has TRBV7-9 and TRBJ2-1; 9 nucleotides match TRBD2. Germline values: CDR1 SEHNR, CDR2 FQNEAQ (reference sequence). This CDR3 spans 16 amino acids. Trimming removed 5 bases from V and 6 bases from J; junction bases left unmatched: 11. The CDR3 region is CASSERSGGLTNEQFF. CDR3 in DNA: TGTGCCAGCAGCGAACGTAGCGGGGGCCTAACCAATGAGCAGTTCTTC.

The CDR3 loop is CASNTFGGSTEAFF. The CDR3, as DNA: TGTGCCAGCAACACGTTTGGGGGGAGCACTGAAGCTTTCTTT. The gene calls are TRBV6-6 and TRBJ1-1; D is possibly TRBD1 (5 bases). Trimming removed 7 bases at V and 4 bases at J, with 16 bases between. Germline loops: CDR1 MNHNY, CDR2 SVGAGI (reference sequence). The CDR3 is 14 residues long.

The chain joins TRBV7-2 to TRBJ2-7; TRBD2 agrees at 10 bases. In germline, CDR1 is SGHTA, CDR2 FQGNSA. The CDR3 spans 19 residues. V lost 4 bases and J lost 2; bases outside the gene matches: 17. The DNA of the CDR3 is TGTGCCAGCAGCTCCCCCCGGGGGGCTAGCGGGGGATCCGCCTACGAGCAGTACTTC. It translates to CASSSPRGASGGSAYEQYF. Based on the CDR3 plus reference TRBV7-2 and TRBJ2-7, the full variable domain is GAGVSQSPSNKVTEKGKDVELRCDPISGHTALYWYRQSLGQGLEFLIYFQGNSAPDKSGLPSDRFSAERTGGSVSTLTIQRTQQEDSAVYLCASSSPRGASGGSAYEQYFGPGTRLTVT.

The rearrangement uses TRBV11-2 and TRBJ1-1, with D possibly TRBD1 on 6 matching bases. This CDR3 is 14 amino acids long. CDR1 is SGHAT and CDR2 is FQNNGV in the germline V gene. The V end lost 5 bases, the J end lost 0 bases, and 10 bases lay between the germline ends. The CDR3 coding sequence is TGTGCCAGCAGCCGTACAGGGATGAACACTGAAGCTTTCTTT. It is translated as CASSRTGMNTEAFF.

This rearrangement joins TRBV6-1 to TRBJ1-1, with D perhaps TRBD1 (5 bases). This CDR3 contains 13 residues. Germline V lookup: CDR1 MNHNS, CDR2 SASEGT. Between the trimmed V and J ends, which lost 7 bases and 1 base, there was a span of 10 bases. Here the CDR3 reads CASNRQSNTEAFF. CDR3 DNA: TGTGCCAGCAACCGACAGTCGAACACTGAAGCTTTCTTT.

Here the CDR3 reads CASTKGPSGGPTYEQYF. The CDR3, as DNA: TGTGCCAGCACCAAAGGGCCTAGCGGGGGCCCGACCTACGAGCAGTACTTC. The chain links TRBV7-2 to TRBJ2-7, with 10 bases aligning to TRBD2. Trimming at V came to 7 bases and at J to 2 bases, leaving 14 bases not matched to a gene. Germline assignment: CDR1 SGHTA and CDR2 FQGNSA. The CDR3 extends over 17 amino acids.

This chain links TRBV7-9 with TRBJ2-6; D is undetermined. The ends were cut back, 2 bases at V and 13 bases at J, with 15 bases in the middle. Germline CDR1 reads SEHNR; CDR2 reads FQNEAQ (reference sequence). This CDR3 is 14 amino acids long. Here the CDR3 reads CASSLLAVTGVLTF. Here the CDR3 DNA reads TGTGCCAGCAGCTTATTGGCGGTGACCGGGGTCCTGACTTTC.

CDR3 DNA sequence: TGTGCCAGTAGTAAGGCACAGGCCTACGAGCAGTACTTC. As protein: CASSKAQAYEQYF. The chain joins TRBV19 to TRBJ2-7, with D maybe TRBD1 (5 bases). CDR1 and CDR2 (germline): LNHDA, SQIVND (reference sequence). The CDR3 runs 13 residues. Trimming stripped 4 bases from V and 2 bases from J, with 9 bases between.

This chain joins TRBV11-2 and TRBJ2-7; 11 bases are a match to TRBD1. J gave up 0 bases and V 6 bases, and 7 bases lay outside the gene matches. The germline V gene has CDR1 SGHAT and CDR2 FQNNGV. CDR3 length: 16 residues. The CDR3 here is CASRTPGTGGSYEQYF. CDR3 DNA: TGTGCCAGCAGAACACCCGGGACAGGGGGCTCCTACGAGCAGTACTTC.

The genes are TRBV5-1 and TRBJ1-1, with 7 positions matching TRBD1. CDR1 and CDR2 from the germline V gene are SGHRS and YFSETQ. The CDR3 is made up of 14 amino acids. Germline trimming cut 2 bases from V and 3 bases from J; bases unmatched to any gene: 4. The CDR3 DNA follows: TGCGCCAGCAGCTTTACCAGGGGGGACACTGAAGCTTTCTTT. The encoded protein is CASSFTRGDTEAFF. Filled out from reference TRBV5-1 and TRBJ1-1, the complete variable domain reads KAGVTQTPRYLIKTRGQQVTLSCSPISGHRSVSWYQQTPGQGLQFLFEYFSETQRNKGNFPGRFSGRQFSNSRSEMNVSTLELGDSALYLCASSFTRGDTEAFFGQGTRLTVV.

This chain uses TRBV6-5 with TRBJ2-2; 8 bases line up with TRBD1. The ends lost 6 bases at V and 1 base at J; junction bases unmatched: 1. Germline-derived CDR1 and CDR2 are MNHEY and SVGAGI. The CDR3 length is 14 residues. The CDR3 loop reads CASRGQGNTGELFF. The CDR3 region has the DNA TGTGCCAGCAGAGGACAGGGGAACACCGGGGAGCTGTTTTTT.

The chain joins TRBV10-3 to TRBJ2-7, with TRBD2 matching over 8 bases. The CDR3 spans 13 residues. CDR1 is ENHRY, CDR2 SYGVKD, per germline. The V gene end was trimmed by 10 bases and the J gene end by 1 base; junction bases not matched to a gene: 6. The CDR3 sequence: CASKRGRSYEQYF. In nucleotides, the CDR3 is TGTGCCAGCAAGCGGGGGAGATCCTACGAGCAGTACTTC.

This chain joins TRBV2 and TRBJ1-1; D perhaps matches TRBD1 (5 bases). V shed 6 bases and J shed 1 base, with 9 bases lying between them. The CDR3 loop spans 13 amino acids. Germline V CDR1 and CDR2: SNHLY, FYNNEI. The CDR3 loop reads CASRTTGNTEAFF. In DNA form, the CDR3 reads TGTGCCAGCAGGACAACAGGGAACACTGAAGCTTTCTTT.

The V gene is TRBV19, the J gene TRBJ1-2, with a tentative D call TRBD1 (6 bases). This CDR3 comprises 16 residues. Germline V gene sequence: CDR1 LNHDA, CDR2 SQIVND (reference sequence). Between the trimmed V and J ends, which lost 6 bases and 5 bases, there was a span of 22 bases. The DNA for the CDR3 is TGTGCCAGTAGCCACGACCGGCGGGGGCGACGGTATGGCTACACCTTC. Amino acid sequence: CASSHDRRGRRYGYTF.

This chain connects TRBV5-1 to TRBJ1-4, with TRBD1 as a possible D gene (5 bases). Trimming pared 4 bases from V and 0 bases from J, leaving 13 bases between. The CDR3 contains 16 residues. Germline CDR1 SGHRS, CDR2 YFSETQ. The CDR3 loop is CASSPRTGATNEKLFF. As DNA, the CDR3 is TGCGCCAGCAGCCCAAGAACAGGTGCAACTAATGAAAAACTGTTTTTT. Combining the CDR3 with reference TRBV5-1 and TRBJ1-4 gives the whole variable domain KAGVTQTPRYLIKTRGQQVTLSCSPISGHRSVSWYQQTPGQGLQFLFEYFSETQRNKGNFPGRFSGRQFSNSRSEMNVSTLELGDSALYLCASSPRTGATNEKLFFGSGTQLSVL.

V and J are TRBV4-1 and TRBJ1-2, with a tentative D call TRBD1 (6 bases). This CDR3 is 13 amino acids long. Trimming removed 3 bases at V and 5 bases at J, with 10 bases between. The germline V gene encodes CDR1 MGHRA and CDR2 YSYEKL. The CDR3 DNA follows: TGCGCCAGCAGCCAGACAGGATTTTATGGCTACACCTTC. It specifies CASSQTGFYGYTF.

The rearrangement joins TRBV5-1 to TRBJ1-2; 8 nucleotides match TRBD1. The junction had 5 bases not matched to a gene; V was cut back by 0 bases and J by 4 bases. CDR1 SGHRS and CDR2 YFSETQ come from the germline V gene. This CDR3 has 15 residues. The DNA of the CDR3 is TGCGCCAGCAGCTTGGATCCCACAGGGGGCTATGGCTACACCTTC. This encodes CASSLDPTGGYGYTF. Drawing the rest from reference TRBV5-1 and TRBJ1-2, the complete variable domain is KAGVTQTPRYLIKTRGQQVTLSCSPISGHRSVSWYQQTPGQGLQFLFEYFSETQRNKGNFPGRFSGRQFSNSRSEMNVSTLELGDSALYLCASSLDPTGGYGYTFGSGTRLTVV.

The CDR3 sequence is CASRLTGGANYEQYF. The CDR3 DNA is TGTGCCAGCAGACTGACAGGGGGCGCAAACTACGAGCAGTACTTC. The V gene is TRBV7-2, the J gene TRBJ2-7, with 10 bases lining up with TRBD1. Germline V gene sequence: CDR1 SGHTA, CDR2 FQGNSA. CDR3 length: 15 residues. With V trimmed by 6 bases and J by 3 bases, 8 bases remained unmatched.

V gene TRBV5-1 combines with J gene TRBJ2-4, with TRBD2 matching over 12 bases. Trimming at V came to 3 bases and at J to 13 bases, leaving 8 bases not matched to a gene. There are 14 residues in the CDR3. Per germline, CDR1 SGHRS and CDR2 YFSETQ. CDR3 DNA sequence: TGCGCCAGCAGCTCTCATACTAGCGGGGGGTTCCAGTACTTC. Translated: CASSSHTSGGFQYF.

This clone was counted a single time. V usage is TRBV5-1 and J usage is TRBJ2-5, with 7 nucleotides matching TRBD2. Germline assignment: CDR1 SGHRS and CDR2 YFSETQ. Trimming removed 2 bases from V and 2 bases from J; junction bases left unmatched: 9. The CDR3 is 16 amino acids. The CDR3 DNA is TGCGCCAGCAGCTTAGCGGGGAAGGTGGGGCAAGAGACCCAGTACTTC. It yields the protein CASSLAGKVGQETQYF.

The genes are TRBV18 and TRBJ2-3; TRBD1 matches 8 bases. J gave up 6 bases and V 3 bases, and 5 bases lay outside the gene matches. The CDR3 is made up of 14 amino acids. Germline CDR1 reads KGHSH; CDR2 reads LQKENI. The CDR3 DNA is TGTGCCAGCTCACCTTTCAGGGGGCAGGATACGCAGTATTTT. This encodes CASSPFRGQDTQYF.

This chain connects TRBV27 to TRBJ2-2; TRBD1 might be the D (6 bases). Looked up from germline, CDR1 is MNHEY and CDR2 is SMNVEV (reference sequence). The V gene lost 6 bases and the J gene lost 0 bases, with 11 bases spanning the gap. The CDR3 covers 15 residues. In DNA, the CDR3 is TGTGCCAGCAGATTACAGGGTGCGAACACCGGGGAGCTGTTTTTT. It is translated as CASRLQGANTGELFF.

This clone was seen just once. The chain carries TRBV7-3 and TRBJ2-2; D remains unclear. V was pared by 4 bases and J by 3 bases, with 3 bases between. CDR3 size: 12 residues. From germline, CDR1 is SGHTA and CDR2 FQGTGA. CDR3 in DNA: TGTGCCAGCAGCTCCGACACCGGGGAGCTGTTTTTT. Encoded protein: CASSSDTGELFF.

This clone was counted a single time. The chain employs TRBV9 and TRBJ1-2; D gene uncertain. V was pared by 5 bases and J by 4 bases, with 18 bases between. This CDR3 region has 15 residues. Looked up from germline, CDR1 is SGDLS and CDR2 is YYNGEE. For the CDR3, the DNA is TGTGCCAGCAGTCTCCACCAACAGCAGATCTATGGCTACACCTTC. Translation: CASSLHQQQIYGYTF.

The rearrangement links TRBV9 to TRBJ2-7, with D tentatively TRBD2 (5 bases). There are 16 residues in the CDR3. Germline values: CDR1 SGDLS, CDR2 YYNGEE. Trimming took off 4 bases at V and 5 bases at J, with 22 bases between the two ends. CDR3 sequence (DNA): TGTGCCAGCAGCAAGACCCTAGCCCCTGATGTGAACGAGCAGTACTTC. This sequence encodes CASSKTLAPDVNEQYF. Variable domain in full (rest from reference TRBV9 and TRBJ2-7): DSGVTQTPKHLITATGQRVTLRCSPRSGDLSVYWYQQSLDQGLQFLIQYYNGEERAKGNILERFSAQQFPDLHSELNLSSLELGDSALYFCASSKTLAPDVNEQYFGPGTRLTVT.